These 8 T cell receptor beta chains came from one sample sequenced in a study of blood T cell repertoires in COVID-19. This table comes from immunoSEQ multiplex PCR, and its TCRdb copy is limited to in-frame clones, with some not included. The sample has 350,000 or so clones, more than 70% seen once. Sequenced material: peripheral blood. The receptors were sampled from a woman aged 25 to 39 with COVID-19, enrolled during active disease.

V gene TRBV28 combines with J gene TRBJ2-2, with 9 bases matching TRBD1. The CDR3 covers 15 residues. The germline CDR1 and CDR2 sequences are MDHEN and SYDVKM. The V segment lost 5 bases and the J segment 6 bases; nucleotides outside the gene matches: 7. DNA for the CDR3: TGTGCCAGCAGTCTTCGGGACAGGGCAGCCGGGGAGCTGTTTTTT. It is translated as CASSLRDRAAGELFF.

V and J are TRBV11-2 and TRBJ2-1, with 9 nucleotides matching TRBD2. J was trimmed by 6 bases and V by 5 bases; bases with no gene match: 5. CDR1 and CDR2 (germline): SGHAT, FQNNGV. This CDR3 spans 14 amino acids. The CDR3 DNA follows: TGTGCCAGCAGCCCCCGGACTAGCGCCAATGAGCAGTTCTTC. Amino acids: CASSPRTSANEQFF.

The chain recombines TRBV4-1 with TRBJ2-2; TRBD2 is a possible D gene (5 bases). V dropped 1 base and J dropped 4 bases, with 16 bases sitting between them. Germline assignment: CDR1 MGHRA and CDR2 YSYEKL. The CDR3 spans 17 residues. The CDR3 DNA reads TGCGCCAGCAGCCAAGGCAATCTTGTGGGGAGCACCGGGGAGCTGTTTTTT. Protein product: CASSQGNLVGSTGELFF.

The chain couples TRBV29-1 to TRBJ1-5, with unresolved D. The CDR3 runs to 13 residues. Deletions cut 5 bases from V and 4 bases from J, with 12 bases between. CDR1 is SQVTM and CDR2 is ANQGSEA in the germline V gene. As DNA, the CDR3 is TGCAGCGTTAGAGTTGACACTAATCAGCCCCAGCATTTT. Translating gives CSVRVDTNQPQHF. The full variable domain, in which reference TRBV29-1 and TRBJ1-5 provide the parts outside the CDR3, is SAVISQKPSRDICQRGTSLTIQCQVDSQVTMMFWYRQQPGQSLTLIATANQGSEATYESGFVIDKFPISRPNLTFSTLTVSNMSPEDSSIYLCSVRVDTNQPQHFGDGTRLSIL.

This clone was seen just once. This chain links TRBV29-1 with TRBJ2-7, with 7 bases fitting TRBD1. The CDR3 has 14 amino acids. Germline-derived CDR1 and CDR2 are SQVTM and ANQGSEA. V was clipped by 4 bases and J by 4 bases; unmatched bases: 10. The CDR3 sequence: CSVVPGTVVYEQYF. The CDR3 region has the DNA TGCAGCGTTGTTCCCGGGACAGTCGTTTACGAGCAGTACTTC.

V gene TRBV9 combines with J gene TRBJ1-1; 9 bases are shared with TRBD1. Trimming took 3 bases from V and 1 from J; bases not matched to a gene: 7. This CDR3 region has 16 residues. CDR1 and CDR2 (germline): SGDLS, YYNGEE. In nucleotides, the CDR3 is TGTGCCAGCAGCGGGTTGGGACAGGGCCGGAACACTGAAGCTTTCTTT. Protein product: CASSGLGQGRNTEAFF.

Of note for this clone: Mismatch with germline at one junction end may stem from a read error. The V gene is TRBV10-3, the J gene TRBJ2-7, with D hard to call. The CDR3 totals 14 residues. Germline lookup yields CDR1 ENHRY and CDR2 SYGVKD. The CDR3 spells CAISESGRPTSRDF. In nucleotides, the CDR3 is TGTGCCATCAGTGAGTCGGGTAGACCTACCTCCCGGGACTTC.

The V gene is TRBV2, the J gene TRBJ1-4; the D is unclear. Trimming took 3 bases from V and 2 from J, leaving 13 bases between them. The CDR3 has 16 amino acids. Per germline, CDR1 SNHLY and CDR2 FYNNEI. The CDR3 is CASSEGRRGTNEKLFF. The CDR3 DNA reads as TGTGCCAGCAGTGAGGGAAGGCGGGGTACTAATGAAAAACTGTTTTTT.